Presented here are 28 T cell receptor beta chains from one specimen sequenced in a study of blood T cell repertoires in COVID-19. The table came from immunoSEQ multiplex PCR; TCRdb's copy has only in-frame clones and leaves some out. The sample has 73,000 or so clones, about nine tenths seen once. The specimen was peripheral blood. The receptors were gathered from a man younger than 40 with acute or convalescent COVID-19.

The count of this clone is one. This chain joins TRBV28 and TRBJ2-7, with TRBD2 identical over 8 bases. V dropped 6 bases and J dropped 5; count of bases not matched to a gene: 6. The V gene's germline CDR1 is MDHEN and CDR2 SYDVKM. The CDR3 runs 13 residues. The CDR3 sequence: CASRQSGGDEQYF. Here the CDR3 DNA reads TGTGCCAGCAGGCAGTCCGGGGGGGACGAGCAGTACTTC.

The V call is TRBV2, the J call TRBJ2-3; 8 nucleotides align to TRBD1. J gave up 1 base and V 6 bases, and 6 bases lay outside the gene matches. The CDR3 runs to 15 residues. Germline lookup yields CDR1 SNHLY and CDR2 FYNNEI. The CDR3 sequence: CASSGQGHGTDTQYF. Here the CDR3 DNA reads TGTGCCAGCAGCGGACAGGGCCATGGCACAGATACGCAGTATTTT.

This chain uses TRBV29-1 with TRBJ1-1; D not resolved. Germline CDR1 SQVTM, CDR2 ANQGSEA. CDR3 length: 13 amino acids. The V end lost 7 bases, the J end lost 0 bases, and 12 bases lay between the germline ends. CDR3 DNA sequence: TGCAGCGGGGTCGAAAACTTGAACACTGAAGCTTTCTTT. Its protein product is CSGVENLNTEAFF.

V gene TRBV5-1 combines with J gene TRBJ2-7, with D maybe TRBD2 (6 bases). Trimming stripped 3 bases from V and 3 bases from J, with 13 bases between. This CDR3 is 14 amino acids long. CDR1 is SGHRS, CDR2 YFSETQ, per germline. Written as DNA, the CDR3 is TGCGCCAGCAGCTGGGGGACGGGGGACTACGAGCAGTACTTC. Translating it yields CASSWGTGDYEQYF.

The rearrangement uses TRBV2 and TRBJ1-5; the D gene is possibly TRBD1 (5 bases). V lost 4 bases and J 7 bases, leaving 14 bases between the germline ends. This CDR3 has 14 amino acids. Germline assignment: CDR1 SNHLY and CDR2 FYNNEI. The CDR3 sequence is CASSVARADQPQHF. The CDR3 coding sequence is TGTGCCAGCAGTGTAGCCAGGGCAGACCAGCCCCAGCATTTT. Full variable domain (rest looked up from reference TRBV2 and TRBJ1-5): EPEVTQTPSHQVTQMGQEVILRCVPISNHLYFYWYRQILGQKVEFLVSFYNNEISEKSEIFDDQFSVERPDGSNFTLKIRSTKLEDSAMYFCASSVARADQPQHFGDGTRLSIL.

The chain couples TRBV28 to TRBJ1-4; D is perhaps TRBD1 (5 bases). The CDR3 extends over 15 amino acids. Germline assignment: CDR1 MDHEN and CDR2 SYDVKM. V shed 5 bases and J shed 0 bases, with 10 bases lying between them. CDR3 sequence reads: CASSARGATNEKLFF. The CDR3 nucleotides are TGTGCCAGCAGTGCCCGGGGGGCAACTAATGAAAAACTGTTTTTT.

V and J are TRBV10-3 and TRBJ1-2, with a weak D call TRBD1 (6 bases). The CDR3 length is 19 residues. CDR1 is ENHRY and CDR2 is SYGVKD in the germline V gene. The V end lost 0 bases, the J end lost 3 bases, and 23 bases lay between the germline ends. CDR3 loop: CAISESNSVRGSKDYGYTF. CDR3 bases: TGTGCCATCAGTGAGTCGAATTCCGTCAGGGGAAGTAAAGACTATGGCTACACCTTC.

The CDR3 DNA is TGCGCCAGCAGCTTAAACGGGAGGGTCGGCAACGAGCAGTACTTC. It codes for CASSLNGRVGNEQYF. This chain uses TRBV5-1 with TRBJ2-7, with TRBD2 matching over 8 bases. With V trimmed by 2 bases and J by 5 bases, 9 bases remained unmatched. Germline lookup yields CDR1 SGHRS and CDR2 YFSETQ. The CDR3 is 15 residues long. The variable domain in full, with the rest retrieved from reference TRBV5-1 and TRBJ2-7, is KAGVTQTPRYLIKTRGQQVTLSCSPISGHRSVSWYQQTPGQGLQFLFEYFSETQRNKGNFPGRFSGRQFSNSRSEMNVSTLELGDSALYLCASSLNGRVGNEQYFGPGTRLTVT.

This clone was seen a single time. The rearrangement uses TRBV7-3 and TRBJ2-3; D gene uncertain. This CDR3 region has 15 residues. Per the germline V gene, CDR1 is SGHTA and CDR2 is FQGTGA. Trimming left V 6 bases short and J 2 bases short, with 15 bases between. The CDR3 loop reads CASRLTADYTDTQYF. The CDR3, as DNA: TGTGCCAGCAGACTAACGGCGGATTACACAGATACGCAGTATTTT.

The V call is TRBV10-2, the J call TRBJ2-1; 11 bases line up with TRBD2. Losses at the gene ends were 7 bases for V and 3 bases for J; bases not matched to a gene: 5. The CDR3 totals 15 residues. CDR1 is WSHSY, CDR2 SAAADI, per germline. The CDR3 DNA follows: TGCGCCAGCAAGGTAGGGACTAGCGGCTACAATGAGCAGTTCTTC. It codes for CASKVGTSGYNEQFF.

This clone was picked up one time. This chain's CDR3 is CATDRGRIGGGYTF. CDR3 sequence (DNA): TGTGCCACCGACAGGGGCAGGATAGGGGGCGGCTACACCTTC. The chain recombines TRBV30 with TRBJ1-2; 8 bases are shared with TRBD1. Per the germline V gene, CDR1 is GTSNPN and CDR2 is SVGIG (reference sequence). The CDR3 has 14 amino acids. V shed 8 bases, J shed 8 bases, and the junction held 16 bases outside the gene matches.

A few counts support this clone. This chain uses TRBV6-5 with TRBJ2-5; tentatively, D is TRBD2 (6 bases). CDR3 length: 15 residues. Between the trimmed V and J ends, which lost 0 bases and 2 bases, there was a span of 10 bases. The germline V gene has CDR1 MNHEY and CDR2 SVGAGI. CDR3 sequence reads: CASSYSWGVQETQYF. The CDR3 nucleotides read TGTGCCAGCAGTTACTCATGGGGGGTGCAAGAGACCCAGTACTTC.

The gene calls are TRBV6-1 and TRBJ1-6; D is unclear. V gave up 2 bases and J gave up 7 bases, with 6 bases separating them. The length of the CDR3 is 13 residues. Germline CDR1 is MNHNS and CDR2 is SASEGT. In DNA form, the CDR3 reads TGTGCCAGCAGTGAACAGGAAAATTCACCCCTCCACTTT. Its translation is CASSEQENSPLHF.

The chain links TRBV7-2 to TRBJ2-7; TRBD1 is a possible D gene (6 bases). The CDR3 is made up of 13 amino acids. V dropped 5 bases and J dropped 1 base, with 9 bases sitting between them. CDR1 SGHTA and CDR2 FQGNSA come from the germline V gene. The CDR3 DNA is TGTGCCAGCAGCACGGACAGATCCTACGAGCAGTACTTC. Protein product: CASSTDRSYEQYF.

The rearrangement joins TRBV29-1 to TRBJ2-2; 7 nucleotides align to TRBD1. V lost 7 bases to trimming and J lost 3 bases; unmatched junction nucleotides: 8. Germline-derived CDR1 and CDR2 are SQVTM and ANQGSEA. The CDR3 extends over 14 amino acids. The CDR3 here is CSAQTGWDTGELFF. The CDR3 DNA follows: TGCAGCGCCCAGACAGGGTGGGACACCGGGGAGCTGTTTTTT.

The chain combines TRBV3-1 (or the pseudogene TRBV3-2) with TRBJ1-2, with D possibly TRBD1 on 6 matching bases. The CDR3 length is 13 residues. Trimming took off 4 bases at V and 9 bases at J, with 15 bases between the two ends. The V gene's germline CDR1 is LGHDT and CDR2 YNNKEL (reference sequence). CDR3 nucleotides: TGTGCCAGCAGCCCAGGACAGTATTTCAGCTACACCTTC. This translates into CASSPGQYFSYTF.

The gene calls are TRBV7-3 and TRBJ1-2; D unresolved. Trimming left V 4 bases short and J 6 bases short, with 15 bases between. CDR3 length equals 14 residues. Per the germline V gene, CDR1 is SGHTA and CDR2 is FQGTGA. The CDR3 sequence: CASSSPGSGDGYTF. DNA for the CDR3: TGTGCCAGCAGCTCGCCGGGATCTGGGGATGGCTACACCTTC.

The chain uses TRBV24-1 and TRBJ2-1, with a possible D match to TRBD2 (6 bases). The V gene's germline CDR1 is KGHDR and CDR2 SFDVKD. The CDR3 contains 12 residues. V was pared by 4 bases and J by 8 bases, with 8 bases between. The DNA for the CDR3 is TGTGCCACCAGTGAGGCTAGCGATGAGCAGTTCTTC. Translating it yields CATSEASDEQFF.

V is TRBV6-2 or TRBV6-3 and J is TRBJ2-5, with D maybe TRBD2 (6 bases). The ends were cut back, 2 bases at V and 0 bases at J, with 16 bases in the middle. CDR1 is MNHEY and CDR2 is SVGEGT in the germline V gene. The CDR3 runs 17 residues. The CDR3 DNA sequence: TGTGCCAGCAGTTACCCCCGGGGAGGAATGTACCAAGAGACCCAGTACTTC. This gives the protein CASSYPRGGMYQETQYF.

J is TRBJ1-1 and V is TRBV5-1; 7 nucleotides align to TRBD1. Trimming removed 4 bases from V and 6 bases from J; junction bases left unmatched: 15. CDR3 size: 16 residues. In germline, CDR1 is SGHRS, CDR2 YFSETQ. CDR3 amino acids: CASSDWTGKGSPEAFF. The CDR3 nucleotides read TGCGCCAGCAGCGACTGGACAGGTAAGGGGAGCCCTGAAGCTTTCTTT.

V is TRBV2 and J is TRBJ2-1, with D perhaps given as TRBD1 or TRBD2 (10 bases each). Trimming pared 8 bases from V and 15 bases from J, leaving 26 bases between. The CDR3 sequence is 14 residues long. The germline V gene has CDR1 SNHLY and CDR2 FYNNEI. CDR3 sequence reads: CASGGTGVSGRSFF. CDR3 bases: TGTGCCAGCGGTGGGACAGGGGTTAGCGGGAGGTCGTTCTTC.

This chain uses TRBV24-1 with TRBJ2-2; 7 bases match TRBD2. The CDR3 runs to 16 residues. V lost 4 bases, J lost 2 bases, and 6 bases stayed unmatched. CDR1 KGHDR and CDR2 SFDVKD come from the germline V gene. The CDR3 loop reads CATSEGLADNTGELFF. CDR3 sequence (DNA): TGTGCCACCAGTGAGGGGCTAGCGGACAACACCGGGGAGCTGTTTTTT.

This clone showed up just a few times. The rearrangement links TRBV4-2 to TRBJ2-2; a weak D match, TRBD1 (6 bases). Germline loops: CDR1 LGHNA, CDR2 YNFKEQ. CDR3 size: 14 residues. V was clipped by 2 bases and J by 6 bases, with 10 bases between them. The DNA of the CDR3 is TGTGCCAGCAGCCAATCCCACAGGGCCGGGGAGCTGTTTTTT. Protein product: CASSQSHRAGELFF.

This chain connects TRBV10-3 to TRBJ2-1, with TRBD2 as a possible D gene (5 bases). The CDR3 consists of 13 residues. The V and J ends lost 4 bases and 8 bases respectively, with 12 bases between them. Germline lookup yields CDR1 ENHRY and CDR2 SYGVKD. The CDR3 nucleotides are TGTGCCATCAGTGGCCAGTTGAGGGATGAGCAGTTCTTC. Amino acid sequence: CAISGQLRDEQFF.

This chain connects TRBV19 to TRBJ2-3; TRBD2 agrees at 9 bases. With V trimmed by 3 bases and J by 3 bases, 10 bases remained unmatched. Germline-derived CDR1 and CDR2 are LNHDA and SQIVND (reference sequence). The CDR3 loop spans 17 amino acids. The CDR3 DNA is TGTGCCAGTAGTATCAGAACGCGGGAGGGCGGTACAGATACGCAGTATTTT. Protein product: CASSIRTREGGTDTQYF.

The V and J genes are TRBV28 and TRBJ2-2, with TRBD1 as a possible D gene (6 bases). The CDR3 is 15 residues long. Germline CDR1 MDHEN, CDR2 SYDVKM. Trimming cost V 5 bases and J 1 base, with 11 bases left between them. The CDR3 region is CASSGGLENTGELFF. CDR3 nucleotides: TGTGCCAGCAGTGGGGGCCTAGAGAACACCGGGGAGCTGTTTTTT. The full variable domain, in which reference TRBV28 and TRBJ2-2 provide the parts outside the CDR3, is DVKVTQSSRYLVKRTGEKVFLECVQDMDHENMFWYRQDPGLGLRLIYFSYDVKMKEKGDIPEGYSVSREKKERFSLILESASTNQTSMYLCASSGGLENTGELFFGEGSRLTVL.

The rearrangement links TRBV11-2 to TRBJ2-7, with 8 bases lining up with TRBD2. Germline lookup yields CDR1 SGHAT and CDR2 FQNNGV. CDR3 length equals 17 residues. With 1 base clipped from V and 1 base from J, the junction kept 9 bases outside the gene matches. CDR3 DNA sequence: TGTGCCAGCAGCTTAGGTCGGGGGGGTATAAGTTCCTACGAGCAGTACTTC. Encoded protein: CASSLGRGGISSYEQYF.

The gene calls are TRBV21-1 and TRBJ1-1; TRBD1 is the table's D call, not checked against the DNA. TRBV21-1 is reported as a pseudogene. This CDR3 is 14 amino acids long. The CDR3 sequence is CASSVSSGSPGAFF. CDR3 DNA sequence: TGTGCCAGCAGCGTTTCATCAGGCAGCCCAGGAGCTTTCTTT.